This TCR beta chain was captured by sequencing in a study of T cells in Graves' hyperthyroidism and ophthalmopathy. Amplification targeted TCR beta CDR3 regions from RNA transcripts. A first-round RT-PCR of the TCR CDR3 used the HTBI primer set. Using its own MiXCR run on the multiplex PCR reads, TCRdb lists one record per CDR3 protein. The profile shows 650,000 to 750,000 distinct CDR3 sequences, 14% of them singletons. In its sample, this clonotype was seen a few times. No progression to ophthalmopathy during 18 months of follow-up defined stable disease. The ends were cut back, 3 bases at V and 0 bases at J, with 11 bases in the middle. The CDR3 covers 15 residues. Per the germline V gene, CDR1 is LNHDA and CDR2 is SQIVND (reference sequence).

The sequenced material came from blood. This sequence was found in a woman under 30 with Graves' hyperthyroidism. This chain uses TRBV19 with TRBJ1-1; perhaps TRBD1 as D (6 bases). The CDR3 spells CASSMGGPLNTEAFF. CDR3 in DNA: TGTGCCAGTAGTATGGGGGGCCCGTTGAACACTGAAGCTTTCTTT.